This T cell receptor beta chain was captured by sequencing in a study of Tregs in tolerant kidney transplant recipients. Study findings and constraints: Biological reproducibility was not directly addressed in this study.

Some clones are missing from TCRdb's copy, which holds only in-frame ones; the method was immunoSEQ multiplex PCR. The sample yields around 30,000 clones, about 79% seen once. This CDR3 spans 16 amino acids. In the case of this clone: Its antigen is not identified.

The genes are TRBV1 and TRBJ2-5; the table gives TRBD1 as D, unverified against the DNA. TRBV1 constitutes a pseudogene. The sequencing sample was made of Tregs from blood cultured with allogeneic cells. The clonotype was recovered from a human donor in good health. CDR3 loop: CTSRHIPKGGCETQYF. The CDR3 coding sequence is TGCACCAGCAGGCACATACCGAAAGGGGGATGCGAGACCCAGTACTTC.